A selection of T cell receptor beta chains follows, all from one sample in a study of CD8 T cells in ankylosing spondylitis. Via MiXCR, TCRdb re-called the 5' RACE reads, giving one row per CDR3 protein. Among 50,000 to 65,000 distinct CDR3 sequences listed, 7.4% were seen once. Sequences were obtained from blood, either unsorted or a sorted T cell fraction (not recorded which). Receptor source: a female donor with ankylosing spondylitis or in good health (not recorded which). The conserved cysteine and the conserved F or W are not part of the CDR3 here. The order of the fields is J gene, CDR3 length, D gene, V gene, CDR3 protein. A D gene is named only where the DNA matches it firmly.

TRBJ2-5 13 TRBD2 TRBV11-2 VSSLGSGGLETQY
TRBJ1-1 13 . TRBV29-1 SVQLRQTVFLEAF
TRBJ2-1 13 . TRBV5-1 ASSRRSLLYNEQF
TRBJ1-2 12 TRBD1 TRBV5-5 ASSSIDRDYGYT
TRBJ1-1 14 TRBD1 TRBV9 ASSDLQDRINTEAF
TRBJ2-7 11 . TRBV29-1 SVEEAPSYEQY
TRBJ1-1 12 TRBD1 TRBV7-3 ASSPGQGWTEAF
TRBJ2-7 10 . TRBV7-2 ASSFLSYEQY
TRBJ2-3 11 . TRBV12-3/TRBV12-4 ATRGPSTNTQY
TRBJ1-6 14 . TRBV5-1 ASSSTGGGGNSPLH
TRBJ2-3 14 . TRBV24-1 ATSDASGAYTDTQY
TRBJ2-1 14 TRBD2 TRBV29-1 SYLGGSFTPGGVQF
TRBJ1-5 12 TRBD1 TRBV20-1 SAGTGESTQPQH
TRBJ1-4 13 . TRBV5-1 ASSVLGGIREKLF
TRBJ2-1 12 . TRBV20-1 SASPLSSYNEQF
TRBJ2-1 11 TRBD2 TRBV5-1 ASSLAPSGGKF
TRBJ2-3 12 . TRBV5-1 AIALARSTDTQY
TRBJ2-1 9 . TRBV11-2 ASSLGGRQF
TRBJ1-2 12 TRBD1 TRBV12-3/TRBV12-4 ASRLRGSDYGYT
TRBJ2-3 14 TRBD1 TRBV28 ASSFIRQGATDTQY
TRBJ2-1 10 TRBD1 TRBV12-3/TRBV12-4 ASSGTVNEQF
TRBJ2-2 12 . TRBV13 ASSQGGHTGELF
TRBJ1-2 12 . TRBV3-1 ASSPWTDLYGYT
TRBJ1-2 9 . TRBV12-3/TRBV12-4 ASSPTYGYT
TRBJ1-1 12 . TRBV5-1 ASSLTYMNTEAF
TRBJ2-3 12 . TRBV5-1 ASSLQHDTDTQY
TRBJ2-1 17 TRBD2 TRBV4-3 ASSQLGSLAGGSYNEQF
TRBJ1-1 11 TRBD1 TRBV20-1 SVRGQGGTEAF
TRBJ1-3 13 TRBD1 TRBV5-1 ASKAGGKAGNTIY
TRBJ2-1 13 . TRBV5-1 ASSLDGSSYNEQF
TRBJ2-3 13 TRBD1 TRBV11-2 ASSSWGQGKGTQY
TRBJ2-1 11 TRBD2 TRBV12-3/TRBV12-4 ASSRLAGDEQF
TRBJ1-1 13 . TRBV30 ACSRGEVTNTEAF
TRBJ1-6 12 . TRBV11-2 ASSLGGADSPLH
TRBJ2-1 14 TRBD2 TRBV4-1 ASSPSGLAGGYEQF
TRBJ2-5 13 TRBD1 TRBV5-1 ASSLAGQDQETQY
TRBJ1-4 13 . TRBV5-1 ASSLDRTANEKLF
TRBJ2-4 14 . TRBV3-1 ASSQDKGLGERIQY
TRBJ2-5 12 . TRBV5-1 ASSGGTHQETQY
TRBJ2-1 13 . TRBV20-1 SARDLGWNSNEQF
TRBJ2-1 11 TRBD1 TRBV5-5 ASSLQGSNEQF
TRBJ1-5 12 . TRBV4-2 ASSQETINQPQH
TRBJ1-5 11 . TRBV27 ASSFEAEQPQH
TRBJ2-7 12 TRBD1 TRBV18 ASSPRQGVYEQY
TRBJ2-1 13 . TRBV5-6 ASSSGPSSYNEQF
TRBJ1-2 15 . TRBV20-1 SARLQSAGRGWEGYT